The 24 T cell receptor beta chains reported below all come from one sample, sequenced in a study of blood T cell repertoires in COVID-19. Sequencing was performed with immunoSEQ multiplex PCR; in TCRdb, only in-frame clones are kept and a portion is missing. Of hundreds of thousands of clones listed, approximately 90% are singletons. The sequenced material came from peripheral blood. These receptors originate from a young woman with active or convalescent COVID-19.

V is TRBV4-1 and J is TRBJ2-5; 9 nucleotides agree with TRBD2. The germline CDR1 and CDR2 sequences are MGHRA and YSYEKL. The J segment lost 4 bases and the V segment lost 2 bases, leaving 8 bases of the junction unmatched. This CDR3 is 16 amino acids long. The CDR3 loop is CASSQLPGLARETQYF. CDR3 sequence (DNA): TGCGCCAGCAGCCAATTGCCGGGACTAGCTCGAGAGACCCAGTACTTC.

This clone occurred once. The chain joins TRBV5-6 to TRBJ2-1, with D perhaps matching TRBD2 (5 bases). Germline V gene sequence: CDR1 SGHDT, CDR2 YYEEEE. Trimming left V 1 base short and J 0 bases short, with 8 bases between. The CDR3 runs 15 residues. This CDR3 is CASSLSRDSYNEQFF. Written as DNA, the CDR3 is TGTGCCAGCAGCTTGAGTCGGGACTCCTACAATGAGCAGTTCTTC.

The rearrangement joins TRBV19 to TRBJ2-1; 8 bases map to TRBD2. V shed 4 bases and J 3 bases; nucleotides not matched to a gene: 2. The germline V gene has CDR1 LNHDA and CDR2 SQIVND (reference sequence). The CDR3 is made up of 14 amino acids. CDR3 nucleotide sequence: TGTGCCAGTAGTAAGGGACTAGACTACAATGAGCAGTTCTTC. Translated, it gives CASSKGLDYNEQFF.

This chain uses TRBV5-1 with TRBJ2-1; a weak D match, TRBD1 (6 bases). With 5 bases removed from V and 5 bases from J, the gap between germline ends came to 11 bases. CDR1 and CDR2 (germline): SGHRS, YFSETQ. There are 13 residues in the CDR3. The CDR3 DNA reads TGCGCCAGCAGTTATAGGACAGACAATGAGCAGTTCTTC. As protein: CASSYRTDNEQFF. Combining the CDR3 with reference TRBV5-1 and TRBJ2-1 gives the whole variable domain KAGVTQTPRYLIKTRGQQVTLSCSPISGHRSVSWYQQTPGQGLQFLFEYFSETQRNKGNFPGRFSGRQFSNSRSEMNVSTLELGDSALYLCASSYRTDNEQFFGPGTRLTVL.

For the CDR3, the DNA is TGTGCCATCAGTGAGTACAGGGTGGGTAATTCACCCCTCCACTTT. Protein sequence: CAISEYRVGNSPLHF. The chain employs TRBV10-3 and TRBJ1-6, with D possibly TRBD1 on 6 matching bases. The germline CDR1 and CDR2 sequences are ENHRY and SYGVKD. Trimming cost V 1 base and J 6 bases, with 10 bases left between them. The CDR3 consists of 15 residues.

The chain's CDR3 is CASSLFISGGAVGDTQYF. CDR3 in DNA: TGTGCCAGCAGTTTATTTATTAGCGGGGGCGCAGTAGGAGATACGCAGTATTTT. The gene calls are TRBV27 and TRBJ2-3, with TRBD2 matching over 9 bases. Germline lookup yields CDR1 MNHEY and CDR2 SMNVEV (reference sequence). J gave up 5 bases and V 1 base, and 13 bases lay outside the gene matches. This CDR3 has 18 amino acids.

The chain is built from TRBV6-5 and TRBJ2-2, with 12 bases aligning to TRBD1. Germline lookup yields CDR1 MNHEY and CDR2 SVGAGI. This CDR3 is built from 14 residues. J was trimmed by 6 bases and V by 9 bases; bases with no gene match: 5. The CDR3 nucleotides are TGTGCCAGTTGGGACAGGGGGCTTTCCGGGGAGCTGTTTTTT. As protein: CASWDRGLSGELFF.

This sequence joins TRBV11-2 and TRBJ1-2, with D maybe TRBD1 (5 bases). The germline V gene has CDR1 SGHAT and CDR2 FQNNGV. The CDR3 has 14 residues. V dropped 3 bases and J dropped 5 bases, with 13 bases sitting between them. The CDR3 loop is CASSLGGEGYGYTF. CDR3 in DNA: TGTGCCAGCAGCTTGGGCGGGGAGGGGTATGGCTACACCTTC.

This clone was seen a single time. The CDR3 here is CASRGVLSNQPQHF. In DNA form, the CDR3 reads TGTGCCAGCAGAGGGGTTCTGAGCAATCAGCCCCAGCATTTT. The rearrangement joins TRBV27 to TRBJ1-5; D may be TRBD1 (5 bases). The CDR3 length is 14 residues. Trimming took 6 bases from V and 1 from J, leaving 10 bases between them. In germline, CDR1 is MNHEY, CDR2 SMNVEV (reference sequence).

The gene calls are TRBV5-4 and TRBJ2-2; maybe TRBD2 (5 bases). Deletions cut 4 bases from V and 1 base from J, with 17 bases between. The CDR3 runs to 17 residues. Germline V gene sequence: CDR1 SGHNT, CDR2 YYREEE (reference sequence). The CDR3 loop reads CASSGDMGAQNTGELFF. The CDR3 DNA is TGTGCCAGCAGCGGCGATATGGGAGCTCAGAACACCGGGGAGCTGTTTTTT.

The chain couples TRBV2 to TRBJ1-5; 7 bases align to TRBD1. The germline CDR1 and CDR2 sequences are SNHLY and FYNNEI. V shed 6 bases and J 6 bases; nucleotides not matched to a gene: 14. The CDR3 runs 16 residues. CDR3: CASSAPRDRETQPQHF. The CDR3 region has the DNA TGTGCCAGCAGCGCCCCCCGTGACAGGGAGACTCAGCCCCAGCATTTT.

In the case of this clone: Other DNA sequences in this sample translate to the same CDR3. The chain has TRBV2 and TRBJ1-2; D ambiguous. V was shortened by 4 bases and J by 2 bases, with 8 bases between the two germline ends. Per the germline V gene, CDR1 is SNHLY and CDR2 is FYNNEI. The CDR3 loop spans 13 amino acids. The CDR3 coding sequence is TGTGCCAGCAGTGTATCTAGCAACTATGGCTACACCTTC. The encoded protein is CASSVSSNYGYTF.

The V and J genes are TRBV30 and TRBJ1-2, with a tentative D call TRBD1 (6 bases). Looked up from germline, CDR1 is GTSNPN and CDR2 is SVGIG (reference sequence). This CDR3 spans 13 amino acids. V lost 3 bases and J 4 bases, leaving 12 bases between the germline ends. CDR3 nucleotide sequence: TGTGCCTGGAGCGAGGACAGTTTCTATGGCTACACCTTC. Translated: CAWSEDSFYGYTF.

CDR3 amino acids: CASSEQSTGAIPYEQYF. CDR3 coding DNA: TGCGCCAGCAGCGAGCAATCGACAGGGGCTATTCCCTACGAGCAGTACTTC. V and J are TRBV5-1 and TRBJ2-7; 8 bases line up with TRBD1. This CDR3 has 17 residues. Germline V gives CDR1 SGHRS, CDR2 YFSETQ. Trimming removed 4 bases from V and 2 bases from J; junction bases left unmatched: 14.

V usage is TRBV10-1 and J usage is TRBJ2-3; D call uncertain. The CDR3 has 12 amino acids. Trimming left V 2 bases short and J 6 bases short, with 6 bases between. Germline V gene data show CDR1 as WNHNN and CDR2 as SYGVQD (reference sequence). CDR3 residues: CASSEDGDTQYF. The CDR3 DNA sequence: TGCGCCAGCAGTGAGGACGGGGATACGCAGTATTTT.

This chain uses TRBV7-9 with TRBJ2-1; possible D gene TRBD1, 8 bases. The CDR3 contains 15 residues. V was pared by 5 bases and J by 7 bases, with 18 bases between. Germline V gene lookup returns CDR1 SEHNR and CDR2 FQNEAQ (reference sequence). DNA of the CDR3: TGTGCCAGCAGCGCCAGGGGGCTAGCGGCGAATGAGCAGTTCTTC. This encodes CASSARGLAANEQFF.

This clone was seen once. The rearrangement joins TRBV5-6 to TRBJ2-7; possibly TRBD1 for D (6 bases). V lost 4 bases and J 3 bases, leaving 14 bases between the germline ends. The germline V gene encodes CDR1 SGHDT and CDR2 YYEEEE. There are 14 residues in the CDR3. The CDR3 loop is CASSKQGIGYEQYF. The CDR3 DNA is TGTGCCAGCAGCAAACAGGGAATCGGCTACGAGCAGTACTTC.

The sample holds one count of this clone. The chain recombines TRBV6-6 with TRBJ1-5; possible D gene TRBD1, 6 bases. CDR3 length: 18 residues. CDR1 MNHNY and CDR2 SVGAGI come from the germline V gene (reference sequence). The ends were cut back, 5 bases at V and 2 bases at J, with 22 bases in the middle. The CDR3 protein is CASSRVPGHSAGNQPQHF. The CDR3 DNA reads TGTGCCAGCAGTCGAGTCCCGGGACACTCGGCTGGCAATCAGCCCCAGCATTTT.

This chain connects TRBV30 to TRBJ1-1; 9 bases are shared with TRBD1. Trimming at V came to 3 bases and at J to 2 bases, leaving 1 base not matched to a gene. CDR3 size: 13 residues. Germline V CDR1 and CDR2: GTSNPN, SVGIG (reference sequence). The CDR3 loop reads CAWRDRGNTEAFF. The CDR3 bases are TGTGCCTGGAGGGACAGGGGTAACACTGAAGCTTTCTTT.

This sequence joins TRBV7-8 and TRBJ2-7, with 7 bases lining up with TRBD2. The CDR3 loop spans 15 amino acids. With V trimmed by 4 bases and J by 3 bases, 9 bases remained unmatched. Germline V lookup: CDR1 SGHVS, CDR2 FQNEAQ. CDR3 protein: CASSSHPGGGYEQYF. For the CDR3, the DNA is TGTGCCAGCAGCTCCCACCCGGGGGGAGGCTACGAGCAGTACTTC.

In this sample, this clone turned up a few times. This sequence joins TRBV11-3 and TRBJ1-1, with 9 nucleotides matching TRBD1. The CDR3 has 13 residues. V gave up 5 bases and J gave up 5 bases; unmatched junction bases: 3. Germline lookup yields CDR1 SGHNT and CDR2 YENEEA. CDR3 sequence: CASSRDRETEAFF. The CDR3 DNA reads TGTGCCAGCAGCCGGGACAGGGAGACTGAAGCTTTCTTT.

The chain employs TRBV14 and TRBJ1-1; D uncertain. There are 13 residues in the CDR3. Per the germline V gene, CDR1 is SGHDN and CDR2 is FVKESK. V dropped 1 base and J dropped 6 bases, with 9 bases sitting between them. The CDR3 DNA is TGTGCCAGCAGCCAAGGTGGCAATTCTGAAGCTTTCTTT. It yields the protein CASSQGGNSEAFF. Complete variable domain (other parts from reference TRBV14 and TRBJ1-1): EAGVTQFPSHSVIEKGQTVTLRCDPISGHDNLYWYRRVMGKEIKFLLHFVKESKQDESGMPNNRFLAERTGGTYSTLKVQPAELEDSGVYFCASSQGGNSEAFFGQGTRLTVV.

The chain combines TRBV19 with TRBJ1-6, with 7 bases matching TRBD1. Germline V CDR1 and CDR2: LNHDA, SQIVND (reference sequence). The trim removed 5 bases at V and 7 bases at J, leaving 5 bases unmatched. The CDR3 consists of 14 residues. The CDR3 is CASSDAQGNSPLHF. The CDR3 DNA reads as TGTGCCAGTAGTGACGCACAGGGGAATTCACCCCTCCACTTT.

The chain is built from TRBV30 and TRBJ2-7, with TRBD2 matching 7 bases. Germline CDR1 GTSNPN, CDR2 SVGIG (reference sequence). The CDR3 is 14 amino acids. The V and J ends lost 3 bases and 1 base, in that order; junction bases with no gene match: 6. DNA of the CDR3: TGTGCCTGGAGGCCTCGGGGGGTTTCCTACGAGCAGTACTTC. Translated: CAWRPRGVSYEQYF. The whole variable domain, filled in from reference TRBV30 and TRBJ2-7, reads SQTIHQWPATLVQPVGSPLSLECTVEGTSNPNLYWYRQAAGRGLQLLFYSVGIGQISSEVPQNLSASRPQDRQFILSSKKLLLSDSGFYLCAWRPRGVSYEQYFGPGTRLTVT.